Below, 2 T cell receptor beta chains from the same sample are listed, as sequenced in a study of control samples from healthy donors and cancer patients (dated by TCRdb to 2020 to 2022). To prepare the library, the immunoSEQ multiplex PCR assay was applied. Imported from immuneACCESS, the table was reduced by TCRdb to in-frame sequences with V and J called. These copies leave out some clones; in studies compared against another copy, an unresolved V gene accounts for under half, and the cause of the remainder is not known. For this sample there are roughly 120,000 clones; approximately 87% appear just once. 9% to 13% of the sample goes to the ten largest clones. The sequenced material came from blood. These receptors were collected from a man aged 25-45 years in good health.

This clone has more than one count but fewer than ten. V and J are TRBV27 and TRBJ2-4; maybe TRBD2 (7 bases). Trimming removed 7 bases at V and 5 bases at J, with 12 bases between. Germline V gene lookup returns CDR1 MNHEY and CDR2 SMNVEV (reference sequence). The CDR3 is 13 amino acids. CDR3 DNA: TGTGCCAGCAAGGGCGGGGGCGAAAACATTCAGTACTTC. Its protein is CASKGGGENIQYF.

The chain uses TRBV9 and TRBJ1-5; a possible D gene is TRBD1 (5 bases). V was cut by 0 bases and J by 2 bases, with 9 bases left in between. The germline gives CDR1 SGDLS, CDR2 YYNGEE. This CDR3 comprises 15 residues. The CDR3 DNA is TGTGCCAGCAGCGTAGGGGGCACGGGCAATCAGCCCCAGCATTTT. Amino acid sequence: CASSVGGTGNQPQHF.